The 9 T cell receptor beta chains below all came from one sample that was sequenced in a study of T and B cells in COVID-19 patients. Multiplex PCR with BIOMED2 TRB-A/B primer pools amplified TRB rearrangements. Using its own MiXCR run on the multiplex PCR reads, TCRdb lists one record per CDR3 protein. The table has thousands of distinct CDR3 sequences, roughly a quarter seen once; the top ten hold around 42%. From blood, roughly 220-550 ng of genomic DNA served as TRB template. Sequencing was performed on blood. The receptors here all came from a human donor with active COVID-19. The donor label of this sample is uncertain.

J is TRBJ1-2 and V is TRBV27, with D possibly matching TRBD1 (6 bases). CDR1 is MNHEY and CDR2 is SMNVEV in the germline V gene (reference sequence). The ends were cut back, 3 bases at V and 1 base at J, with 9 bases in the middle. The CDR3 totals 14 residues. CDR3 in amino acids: CASSFLDSNYGYTF. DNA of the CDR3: TGTGCCAGCAGTTTCCTGGACAGTAACTATGGCTACACCTTC.

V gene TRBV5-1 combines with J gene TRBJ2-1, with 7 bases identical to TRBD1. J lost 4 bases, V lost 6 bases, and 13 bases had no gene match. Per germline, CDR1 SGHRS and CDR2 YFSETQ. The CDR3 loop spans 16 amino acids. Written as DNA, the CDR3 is TGCGCCAGCAACGAAAATTCGGGACAGATTTACAATGAGCAGTTCTTC. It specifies CASNENSGQIYNEQFF.

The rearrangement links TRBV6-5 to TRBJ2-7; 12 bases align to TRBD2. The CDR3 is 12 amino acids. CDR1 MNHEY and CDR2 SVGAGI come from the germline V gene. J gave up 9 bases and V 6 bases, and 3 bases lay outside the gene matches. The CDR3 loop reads CASRGTSGRQYF. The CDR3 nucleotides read TGTGCCAGCAGAGGGACTAGCGGGCGGCAGTACTTC.

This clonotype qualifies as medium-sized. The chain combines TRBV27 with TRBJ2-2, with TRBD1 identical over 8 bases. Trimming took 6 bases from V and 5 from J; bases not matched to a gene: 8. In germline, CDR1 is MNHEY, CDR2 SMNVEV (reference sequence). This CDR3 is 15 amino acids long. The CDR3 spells CASSSDRGWTGELFF. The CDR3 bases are TGTGCCAGCAGCTCCGACAGGGGCTGGACCGGGGAGCTGTTTTTT.

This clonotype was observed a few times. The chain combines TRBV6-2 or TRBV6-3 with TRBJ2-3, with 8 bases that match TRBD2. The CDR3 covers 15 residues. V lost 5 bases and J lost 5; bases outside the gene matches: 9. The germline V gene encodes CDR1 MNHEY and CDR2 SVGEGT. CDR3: CASSLLAGLGDTQYF. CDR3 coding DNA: TGTGCCAGCAGTCTTCTAGCGGGCCTAGGAGATACGCAGTATTTT.

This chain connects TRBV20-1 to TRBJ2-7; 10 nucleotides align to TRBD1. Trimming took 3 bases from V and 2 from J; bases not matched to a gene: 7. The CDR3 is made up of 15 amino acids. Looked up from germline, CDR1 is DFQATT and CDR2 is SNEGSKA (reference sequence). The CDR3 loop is CSASSPGQGTYEQYF. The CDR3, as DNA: TGCAGTGCTAGTTCTCCGGGACAGGGGACCTACGAGCAGTACTTC.

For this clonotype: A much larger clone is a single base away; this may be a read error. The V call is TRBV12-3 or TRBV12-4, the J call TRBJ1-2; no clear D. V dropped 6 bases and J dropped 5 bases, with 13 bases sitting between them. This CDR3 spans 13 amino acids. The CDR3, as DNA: TGTGCCAGCAGGGGTCGGAAAGGGTATGGCTACACCTTC. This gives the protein CASRGRKGYGYTF.

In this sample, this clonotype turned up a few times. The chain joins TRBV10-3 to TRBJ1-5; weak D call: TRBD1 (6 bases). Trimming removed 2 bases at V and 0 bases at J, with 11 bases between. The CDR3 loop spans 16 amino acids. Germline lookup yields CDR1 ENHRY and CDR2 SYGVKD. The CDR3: CAISEGGQFSNQPQHF. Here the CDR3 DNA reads TGTGCCATCAGTGAGGGAGGACAGTTTAGCAATCAGCCCCAGCATTTT.

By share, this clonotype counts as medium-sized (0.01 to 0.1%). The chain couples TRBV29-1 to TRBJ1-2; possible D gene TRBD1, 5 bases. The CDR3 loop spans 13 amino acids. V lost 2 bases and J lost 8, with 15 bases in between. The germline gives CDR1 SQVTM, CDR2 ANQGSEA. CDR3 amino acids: CSVESGRAGGYTF. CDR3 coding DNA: TGCAGCGTTGAAAGTGGCAGGGCAGGCGGCTACACCTTC.